Here is one TCR beta chain with its context. This sample was included in a study of blood T cell repertoires in COVID-19. Germline lookup yields CDR1 MDHEN and CDR2 SYDVKM. The CDR3 runs to 18 residues. V was pared by 1 base and J by 3 bases, with 7 bases of the junction left unmatched. Study processing details: Estimates of nucleated cell counts were drawn from the amplification of reference gene primers. This table comes from immunoSEQ multiplex PCR, and its TCRdb copy is limited to in-frame clones, with some not included. That table furnishes V, J and clone size, whereas the DNA furnished D and trimming. The data hold some 240,000 clones, with approximately 82% observed a single time.

The chain recombines TRBV28 with TRBJ1-4, with TRBD1 matching 11 bases. The sequence was obtained from a woman in her forties who had recovered from COVID-19. The sample taken for sequencing was peripheral blood. CDR3 nucleotide sequence: TGTGCCAGCAGTTTATTAGGGACAGGGGGATTGTCTAATGAAAAACTGTTTTTT. This gives the protein CASSLLGTGGLSNEKLFF.